In this sample, the clone carrying this TCR beta chain turned up many times. Its matching antigen is unknown. TCRdb passed the 5' RACE reads through MiXCR, listing each CDR3 protein once. The sample has about 90,000 distinct CDR3 sequences, roughly 8.8% seen once. This entry belongs to a study of CD8 T cells in ankylosing spondylitis. The germline CDR1 and CDR2 sequences are MNHEY and SVGEGT. Trimming shortened V by 6 bases and J by 0 bases, and 15 bases separated the two germline ends. This CDR3 has 15 amino acids. Overall study findings and caveats: Seven or eight highly homologous variants made up a TCR beta motif, and this motif appeared characteristic of ankylosing spondylitis blood.

The source is a male donor with ankylosing spondylitis. The V call is TRBV6-2 or TRBV6-3, the J call TRBJ2-7, with D maybe TRBD2 (5 bases). The sequenced sample consisted of blood, either unsorted or a sorted T cell fraction (not recorded which). Here the CDR3 reads CASSPWSGSSYEQYF. The CDR3 DNA reads as TGTGCCAGCAGCCCCTGGAGCGGCAGCTCCTACGAGCAGTACTTC.